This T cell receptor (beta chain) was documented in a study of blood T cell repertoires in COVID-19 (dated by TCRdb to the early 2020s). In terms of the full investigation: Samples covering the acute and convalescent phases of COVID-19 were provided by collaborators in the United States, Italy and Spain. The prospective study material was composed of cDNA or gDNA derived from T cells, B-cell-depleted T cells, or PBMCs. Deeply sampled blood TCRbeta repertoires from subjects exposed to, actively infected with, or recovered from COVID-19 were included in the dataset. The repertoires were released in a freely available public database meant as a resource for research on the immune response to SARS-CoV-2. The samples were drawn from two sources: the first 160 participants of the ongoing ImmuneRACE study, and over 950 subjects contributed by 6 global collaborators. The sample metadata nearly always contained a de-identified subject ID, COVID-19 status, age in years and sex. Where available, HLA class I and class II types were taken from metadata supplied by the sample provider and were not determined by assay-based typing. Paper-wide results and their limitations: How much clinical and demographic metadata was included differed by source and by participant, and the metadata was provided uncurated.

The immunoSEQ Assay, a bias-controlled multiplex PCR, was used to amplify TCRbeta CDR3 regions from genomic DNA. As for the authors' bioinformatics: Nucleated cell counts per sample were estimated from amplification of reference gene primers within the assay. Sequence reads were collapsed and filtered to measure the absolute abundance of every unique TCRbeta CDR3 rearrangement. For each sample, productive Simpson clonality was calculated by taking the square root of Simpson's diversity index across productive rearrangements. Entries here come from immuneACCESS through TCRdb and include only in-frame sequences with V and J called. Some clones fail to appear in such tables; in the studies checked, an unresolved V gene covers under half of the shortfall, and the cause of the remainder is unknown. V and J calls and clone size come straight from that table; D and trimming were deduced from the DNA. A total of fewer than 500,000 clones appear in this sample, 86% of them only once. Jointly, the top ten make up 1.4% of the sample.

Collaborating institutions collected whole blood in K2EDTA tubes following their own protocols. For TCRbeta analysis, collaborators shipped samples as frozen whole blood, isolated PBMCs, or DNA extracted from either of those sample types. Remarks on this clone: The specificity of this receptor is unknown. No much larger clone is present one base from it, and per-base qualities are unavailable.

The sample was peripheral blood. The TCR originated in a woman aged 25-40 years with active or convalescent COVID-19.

The CDR3: CASSLDERGWGDTQYF. The nucleotides read TGTGCCAGCAGCTTAGATGAGCGGGGCTGGGGGGATACGCAGTATTTT. The chain was built from TRBV7-2 and TRBJ2-3, with TRBD2 identical over 7 junction bases. The cysteine opens and the phenylalanine closes a CDR3 of 16 amino acids. Here the CDR3 DNA is all that survives: 48 bases in frame from base 1. Based on the germline V gene, the CDR1 and CDR2 sequences are SGHTA and FQGNSA. V and J are trimmed by 1 base and 6 bases, and the gene matches miss 10 bases of the junction.